This TCR beta chain derives from a study of T cells after yellow fever vaccination. TCRdb ran MiXCR on the 5' RACE reads and lists one entry per CDR3 protein. The profile shows about 260,000 distinct CDR3 sequences, around 13% of them singletons. The trim removed 6 bases at V and 7 bases at J, leaving 6 bases unmatched. The germline gives CDR1 DFQATT, CDR2 SNEGSKA (reference sequence). The length of the CDR3 is 12 residues. The rearrangement joins TRBV20-1 to TRBJ2-5; 9 positions match TRBD1. The receptor was derived from a man aged 30-40 years who received the YFV17D yellow fever vaccine. Here the sequenced sample was CD4+ T cells sorted from PBMCs, taken 45 days after the yellow fever booster vaccination. The CDR3 DNA follows: TGCAGTGCCAGGACAGGGGATCGGACCCAGTACTTC. Amino acids: CSARTGDRTQYF.